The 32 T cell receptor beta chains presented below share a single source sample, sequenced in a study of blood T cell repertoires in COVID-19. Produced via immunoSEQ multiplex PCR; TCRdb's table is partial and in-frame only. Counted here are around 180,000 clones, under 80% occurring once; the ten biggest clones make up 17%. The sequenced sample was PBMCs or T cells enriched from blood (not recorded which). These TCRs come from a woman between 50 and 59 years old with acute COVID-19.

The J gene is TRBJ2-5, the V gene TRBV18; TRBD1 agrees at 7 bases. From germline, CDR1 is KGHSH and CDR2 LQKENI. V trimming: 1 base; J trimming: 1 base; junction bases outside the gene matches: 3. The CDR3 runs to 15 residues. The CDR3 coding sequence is TGTGCCAGCTCACCACTACAGGGGACCCAAGAGACCCAGTACTTC. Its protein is CASSPLQGTQETQYF. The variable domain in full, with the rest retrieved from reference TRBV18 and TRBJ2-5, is NAGVMQNPRHLVRRRGQEARLRCSPMKGHSHVYWYRQLPEEGLKFMVYLQKENIIDESGMPKERFSAEFPKEGPSILRIQQVVRGDSAAYFCASSPLQGTQETQYFGPGTRLLVL.

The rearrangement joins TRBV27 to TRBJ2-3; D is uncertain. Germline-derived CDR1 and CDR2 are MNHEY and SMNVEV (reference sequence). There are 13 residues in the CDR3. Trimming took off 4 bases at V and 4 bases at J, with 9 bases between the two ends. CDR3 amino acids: CASSYQTPDTQYF. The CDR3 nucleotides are TGTGCCAGCAGTTACCAGACTCCAGATACGCAGTATTTT.

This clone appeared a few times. As DNA, the CDR3 is TGTGCCAGCAGTGGGCCCCGGCCTTATCCGCCCCAGCATTTT. Translating gives CASSGPRPYPPQHF. V and J are TRBV6-2 or TRBV6-3 and TRBJ1-5; D remains ambiguous. V was shortened by 5 bases and J by 9 bases, with 17 bases between the two germline ends. Per the germline V gene, CDR1 is MNHEY and CDR2 is SVGEGT. The CDR3 sequence is 14 residues long.

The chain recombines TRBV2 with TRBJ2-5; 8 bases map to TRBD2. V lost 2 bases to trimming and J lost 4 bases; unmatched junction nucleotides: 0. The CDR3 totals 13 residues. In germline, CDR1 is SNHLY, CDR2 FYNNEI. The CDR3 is CASSERGGETQYF. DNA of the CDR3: TGTGCCAGCAGTGAACGGGGGGGAGAGACCCAGTACTTC.

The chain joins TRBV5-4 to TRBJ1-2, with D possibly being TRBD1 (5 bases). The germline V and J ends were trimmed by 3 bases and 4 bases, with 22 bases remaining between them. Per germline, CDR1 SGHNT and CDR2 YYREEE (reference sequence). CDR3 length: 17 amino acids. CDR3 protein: CASSSRPATWQGYGYTF. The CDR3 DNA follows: TGTGCCAGCAGCTCCCGACCCGCAACCTGGCAGGGCTATGGCTACACCTTC.

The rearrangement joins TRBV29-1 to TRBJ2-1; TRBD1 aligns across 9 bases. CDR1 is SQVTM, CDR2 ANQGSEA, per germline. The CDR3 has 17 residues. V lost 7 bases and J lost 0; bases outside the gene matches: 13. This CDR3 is CSAIRTGGISSYNEQFF. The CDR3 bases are TGCAGCGCCATACGAACAGGGGGCATTAGCTCCTACAATGAGCAGTTCTTC.

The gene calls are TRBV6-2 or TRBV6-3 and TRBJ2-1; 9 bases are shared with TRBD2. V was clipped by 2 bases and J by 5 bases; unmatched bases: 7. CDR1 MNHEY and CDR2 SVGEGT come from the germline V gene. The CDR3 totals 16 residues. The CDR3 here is CASSYGWAGGDNEQFF. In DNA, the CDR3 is TGTGCCAGCAGTTACGGTTGGGCGGGGGGGGACAATGAGCAGTTCTTC.

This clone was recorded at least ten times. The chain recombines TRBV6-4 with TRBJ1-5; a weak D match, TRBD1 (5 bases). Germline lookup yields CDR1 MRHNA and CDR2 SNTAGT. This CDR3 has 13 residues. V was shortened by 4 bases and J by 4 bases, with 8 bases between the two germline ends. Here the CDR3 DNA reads TGTGCCAGCAGTGTAGGACAAAATCAGCCCCAGCATTTT. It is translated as CASSVGQNQPQHF.

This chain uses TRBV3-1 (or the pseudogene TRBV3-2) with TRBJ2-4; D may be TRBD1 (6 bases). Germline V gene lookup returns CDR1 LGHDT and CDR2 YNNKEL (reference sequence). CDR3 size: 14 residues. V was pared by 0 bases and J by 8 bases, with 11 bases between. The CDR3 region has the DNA TGTGCCAGCAGCCAAGATAGGGCAGGGGACATTCAGTACTTC. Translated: CASSQDRAGDIQYF.

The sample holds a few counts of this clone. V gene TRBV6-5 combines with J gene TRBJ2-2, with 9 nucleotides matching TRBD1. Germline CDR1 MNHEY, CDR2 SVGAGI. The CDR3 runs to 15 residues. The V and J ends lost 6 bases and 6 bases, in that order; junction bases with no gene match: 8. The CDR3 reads CASSGDRVNSGELFF. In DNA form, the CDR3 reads TGTGCCAGCAGCGGGGACAGGGTAAATTCCGGGGAGCTGTTTTTT.

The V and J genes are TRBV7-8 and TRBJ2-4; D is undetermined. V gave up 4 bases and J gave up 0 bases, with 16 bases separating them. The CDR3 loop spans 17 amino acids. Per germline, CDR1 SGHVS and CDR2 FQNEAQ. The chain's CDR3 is CASSSLLRGVAKNIQYF. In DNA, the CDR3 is TGTGCCAGCAGCTCGCTGCTTCGCGGTGTAGCCAAAAACATTCAGTACTTC.

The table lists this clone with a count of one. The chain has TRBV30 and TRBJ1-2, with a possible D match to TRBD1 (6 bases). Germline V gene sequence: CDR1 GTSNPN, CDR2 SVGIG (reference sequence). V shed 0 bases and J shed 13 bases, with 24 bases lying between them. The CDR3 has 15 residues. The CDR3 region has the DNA TGTGCCTGGAGTGTAGTGGCAGGCGCTATGGGGGCTATCACCTTC. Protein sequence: CAWSVVAGAMGAITF. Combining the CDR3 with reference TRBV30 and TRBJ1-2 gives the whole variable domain SQTIHQWPATLVQPVGSPLSLECTVEGTSNPNLYWYRQAAGRGLQLLFYSVGIGQISSEVPQNLSASRPQDRQFILSSKKLLLSDSGFYLCAWSVVAGAMGAITFGSGTRLTVV.

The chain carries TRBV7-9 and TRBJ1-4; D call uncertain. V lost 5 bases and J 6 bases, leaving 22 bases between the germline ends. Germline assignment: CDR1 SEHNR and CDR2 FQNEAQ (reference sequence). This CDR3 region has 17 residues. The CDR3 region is CASSPRPREVSDEKLFF. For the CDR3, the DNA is TGTGCCAGCAGCCCGAGGCCCCGGGAGGTTAGTGATGAAAAACTGTTTTTT.

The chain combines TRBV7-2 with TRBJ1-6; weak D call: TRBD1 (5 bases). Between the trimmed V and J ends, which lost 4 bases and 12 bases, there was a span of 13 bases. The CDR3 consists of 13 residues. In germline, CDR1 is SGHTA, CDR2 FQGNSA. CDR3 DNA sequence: TGTGCCAGCAGCTATCGGGACGGGGGACCCCTCCACTTT. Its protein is CASSYRDGGPLHF. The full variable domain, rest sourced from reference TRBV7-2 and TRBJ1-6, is GAGVSQSPSNKVTEKGKDVELRCDPISGHTALYWYRQSLGQGLEFLIYFQGNSAPDKSGLPSDRFSAERTGGSVSTLTIQRTQQEDSAVYLCASSYRDGGPLHFGNGTRLTVT.

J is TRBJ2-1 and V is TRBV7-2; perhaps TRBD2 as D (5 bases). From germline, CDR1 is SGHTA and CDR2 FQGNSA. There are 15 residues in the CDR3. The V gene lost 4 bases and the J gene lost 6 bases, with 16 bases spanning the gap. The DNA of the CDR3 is TGTGCCAGCAGCTATGACTACGGCACGCGCAATGAGCAGTTCTTC. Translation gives CASSYDYGTRNEQFF.

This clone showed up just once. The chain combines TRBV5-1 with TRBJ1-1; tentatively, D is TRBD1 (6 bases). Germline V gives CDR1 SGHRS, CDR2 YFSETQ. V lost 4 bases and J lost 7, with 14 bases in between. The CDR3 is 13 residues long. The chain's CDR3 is CASSPQGQVEAFF. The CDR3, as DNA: TGCGCCAGCAGCCCCCAGGGGCAGGTTGAAGCTTTCTTT. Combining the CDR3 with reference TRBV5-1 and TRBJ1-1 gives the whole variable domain KAGVTQTPRYLIKTRGQQVTLSCSPISGHRSVSWYQQTPGQGLQFLFEYFSETQRNKGNFPGRFSGRQFSNSRSEMNVSTLELGDSALYLCASSPQGQVEAFFGQGTRLTVV.

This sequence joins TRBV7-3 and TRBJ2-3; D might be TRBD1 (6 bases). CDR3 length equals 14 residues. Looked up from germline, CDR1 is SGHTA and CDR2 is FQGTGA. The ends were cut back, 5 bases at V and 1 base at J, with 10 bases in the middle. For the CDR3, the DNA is TGTGCCAGCAGCAGGGACACCGGCACAGATACGCAGTATTTT. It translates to CASSRDTGTDTQYF.

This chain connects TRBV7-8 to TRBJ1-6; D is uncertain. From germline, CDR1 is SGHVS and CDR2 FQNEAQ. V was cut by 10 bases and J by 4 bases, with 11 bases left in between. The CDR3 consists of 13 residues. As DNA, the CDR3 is TGTGCCACCGTCGACGGGTATAATTCACCCCTCCACTTT. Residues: CATVDGYNSPLHF.

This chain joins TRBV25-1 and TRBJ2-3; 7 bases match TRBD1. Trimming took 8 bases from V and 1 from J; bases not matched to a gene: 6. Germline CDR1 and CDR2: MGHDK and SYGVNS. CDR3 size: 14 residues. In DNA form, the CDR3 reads TGTGCCAGCCCCGGCACAGGGGGCACAGATACGCAGTATTTT. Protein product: CASPGTGGTDTQYF.

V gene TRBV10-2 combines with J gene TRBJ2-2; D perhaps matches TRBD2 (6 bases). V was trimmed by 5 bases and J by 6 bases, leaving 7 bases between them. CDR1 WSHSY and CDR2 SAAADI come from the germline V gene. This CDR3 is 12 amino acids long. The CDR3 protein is CASSPGAGELFF. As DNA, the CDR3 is TGCGCCAGCAGTCCGGGGGCCGGGGAGCTGTTTTTT.

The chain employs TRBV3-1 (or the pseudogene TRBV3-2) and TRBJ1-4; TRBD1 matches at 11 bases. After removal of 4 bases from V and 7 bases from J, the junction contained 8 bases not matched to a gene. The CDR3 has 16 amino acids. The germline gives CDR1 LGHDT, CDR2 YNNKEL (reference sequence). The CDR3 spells CASSRGGGTGGEKLFF. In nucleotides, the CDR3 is TGTGCCAGCAGCCGGGGAGGCGGGACAGGGGGTGAAAAACTGTTTTTT.

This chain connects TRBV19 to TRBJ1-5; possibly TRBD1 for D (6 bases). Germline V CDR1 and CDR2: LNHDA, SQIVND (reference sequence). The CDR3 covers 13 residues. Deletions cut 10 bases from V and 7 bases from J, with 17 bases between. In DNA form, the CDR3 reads TGTGCCACCGGAAGGCAGGGGAAACAGCCCCAGCATTTT. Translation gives CATGRQGKQPQHF.

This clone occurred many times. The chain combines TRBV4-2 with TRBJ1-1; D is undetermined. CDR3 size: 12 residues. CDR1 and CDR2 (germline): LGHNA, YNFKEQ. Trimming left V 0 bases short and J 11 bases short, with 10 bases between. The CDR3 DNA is TGTGCCAGCAGCCAAGATCTGAGGAGGGCTTTCTTT. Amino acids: CASSQDLRRAFF.

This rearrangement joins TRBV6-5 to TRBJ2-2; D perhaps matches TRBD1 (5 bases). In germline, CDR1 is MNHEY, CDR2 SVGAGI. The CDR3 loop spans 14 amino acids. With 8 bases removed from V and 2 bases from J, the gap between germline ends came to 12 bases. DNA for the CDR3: TGTGCCAGCGAAGGACACTACAACACCGGGGAGCTGTTTTTT. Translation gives CASEGHYNTGELFF.

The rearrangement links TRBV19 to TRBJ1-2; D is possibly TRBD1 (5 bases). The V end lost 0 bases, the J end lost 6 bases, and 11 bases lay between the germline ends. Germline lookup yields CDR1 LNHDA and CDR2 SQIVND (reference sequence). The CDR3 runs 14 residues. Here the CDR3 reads CASSIEVRANGYTF. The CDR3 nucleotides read TGTGCCAGTAGTATAGAGGTCAGGGCGAATGGCTACACCTTC.

The CDR3 sequence: CASSFLVLNRGREGKNTEAFF. The CDR3 nucleotides are TGTGCCAGCAGTTTCCTTGTACTAAACAGGGGGCGAGAAGGAAAGAACACTGAAGCTTTCTTT. The J gene is TRBJ1-1, the V gene TRBV28; TRBD1 matches 9 bases. V trimming: 3 bases; J trimming: 1 base; junction bases outside the gene matches: 21. Looked up from germline, CDR1 is MDHEN and CDR2 is SYDVKM. This CDR3 region has 21 residues.

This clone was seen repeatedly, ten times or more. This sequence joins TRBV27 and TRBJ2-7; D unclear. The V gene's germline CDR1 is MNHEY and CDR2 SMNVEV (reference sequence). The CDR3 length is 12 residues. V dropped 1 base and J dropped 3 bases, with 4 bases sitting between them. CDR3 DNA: TGTGCCAGCAGTTTATGTCACTACGAGCAGTACGTC. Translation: CASSLCHYEQYV.

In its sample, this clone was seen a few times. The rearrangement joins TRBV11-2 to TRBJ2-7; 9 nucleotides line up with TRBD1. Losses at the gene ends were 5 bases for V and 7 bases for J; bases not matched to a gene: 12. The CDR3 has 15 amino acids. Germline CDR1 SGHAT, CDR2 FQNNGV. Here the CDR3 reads CASSHYRDRAWEQYV. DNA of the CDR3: TGTGCCAGCAGCCACTACCGGGACAGGGCTTGGGAGCAGTACGTC.

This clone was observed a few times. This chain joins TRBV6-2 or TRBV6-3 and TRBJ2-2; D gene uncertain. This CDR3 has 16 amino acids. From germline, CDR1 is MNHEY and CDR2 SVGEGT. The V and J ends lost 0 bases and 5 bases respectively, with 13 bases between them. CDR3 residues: CASSYSETRYTGELFF. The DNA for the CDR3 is TGTGCCAGCAGTTACTCGGAGACCAGATATACCGGGGAGCTGTTTTTT.

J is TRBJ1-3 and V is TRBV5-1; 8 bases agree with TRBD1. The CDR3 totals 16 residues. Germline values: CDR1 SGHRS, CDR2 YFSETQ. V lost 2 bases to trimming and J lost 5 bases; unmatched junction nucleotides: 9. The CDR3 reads CASSLLTGGQRNTIYF. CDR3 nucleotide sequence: TGCGCCAGCAGCTTACTAACAGGGGGTCAGAGAAACACCATATATTTT.

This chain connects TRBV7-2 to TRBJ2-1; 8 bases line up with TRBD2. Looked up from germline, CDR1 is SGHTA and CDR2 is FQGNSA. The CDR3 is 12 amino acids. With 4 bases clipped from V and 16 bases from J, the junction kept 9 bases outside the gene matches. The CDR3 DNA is TGTGCCAGCAGCTCAGACGGGGGGGGCCAATTCTTC. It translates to CASSSDGGGQFF.

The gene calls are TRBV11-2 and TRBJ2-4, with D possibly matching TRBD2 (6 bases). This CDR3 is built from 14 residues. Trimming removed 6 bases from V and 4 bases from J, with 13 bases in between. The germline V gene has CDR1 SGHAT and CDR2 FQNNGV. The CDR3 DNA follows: TGTGCCAGCAGATTGGGAGGTGGAAAAAACATTCAGTACTTC. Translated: CASRLGGGKNIQYF.